This T cell receptor (beta chain) was sequenced for a study of blood T cell repertoires in COVID-19. For the study at large: From the United States, Italy and Spain came samples of acute and convalescent COVID-19.

Germline V lookup: CDR1 MGHDK, CDR2 SYGVNS. V was cut by 1 base and J by 8 bases, with 8 bases left in between. The CDR3 sequence is 12 residues long. Enrolled through a virtual design, the participants were between about 18 and 100 years of age and came from some 25 US areas. What the recovered Cohort 3 donors had was two negative PCRs, clearance, or symptom resolution. Clones were sequenced by immunoSEQ multiplex PCR, and TCRdb holds only the in-frame ones, with some missing. The sample consists of about 190,000 clones, approximately 84% of them appearing once. The sequencing sample was made of PBMCs or T cells enriched from blood (not recorded which). The clonotype comes from a woman in her twenties or thirties who had recovered from COVID-19. This chain links TRBV25-1 with TRBJ1-2; D unclear. In DNA, the CDR3 is TGTGCCAGCAGTGAATCTGCGAGAGGCTACACCTTC. Translation: CASSESARGYTF.